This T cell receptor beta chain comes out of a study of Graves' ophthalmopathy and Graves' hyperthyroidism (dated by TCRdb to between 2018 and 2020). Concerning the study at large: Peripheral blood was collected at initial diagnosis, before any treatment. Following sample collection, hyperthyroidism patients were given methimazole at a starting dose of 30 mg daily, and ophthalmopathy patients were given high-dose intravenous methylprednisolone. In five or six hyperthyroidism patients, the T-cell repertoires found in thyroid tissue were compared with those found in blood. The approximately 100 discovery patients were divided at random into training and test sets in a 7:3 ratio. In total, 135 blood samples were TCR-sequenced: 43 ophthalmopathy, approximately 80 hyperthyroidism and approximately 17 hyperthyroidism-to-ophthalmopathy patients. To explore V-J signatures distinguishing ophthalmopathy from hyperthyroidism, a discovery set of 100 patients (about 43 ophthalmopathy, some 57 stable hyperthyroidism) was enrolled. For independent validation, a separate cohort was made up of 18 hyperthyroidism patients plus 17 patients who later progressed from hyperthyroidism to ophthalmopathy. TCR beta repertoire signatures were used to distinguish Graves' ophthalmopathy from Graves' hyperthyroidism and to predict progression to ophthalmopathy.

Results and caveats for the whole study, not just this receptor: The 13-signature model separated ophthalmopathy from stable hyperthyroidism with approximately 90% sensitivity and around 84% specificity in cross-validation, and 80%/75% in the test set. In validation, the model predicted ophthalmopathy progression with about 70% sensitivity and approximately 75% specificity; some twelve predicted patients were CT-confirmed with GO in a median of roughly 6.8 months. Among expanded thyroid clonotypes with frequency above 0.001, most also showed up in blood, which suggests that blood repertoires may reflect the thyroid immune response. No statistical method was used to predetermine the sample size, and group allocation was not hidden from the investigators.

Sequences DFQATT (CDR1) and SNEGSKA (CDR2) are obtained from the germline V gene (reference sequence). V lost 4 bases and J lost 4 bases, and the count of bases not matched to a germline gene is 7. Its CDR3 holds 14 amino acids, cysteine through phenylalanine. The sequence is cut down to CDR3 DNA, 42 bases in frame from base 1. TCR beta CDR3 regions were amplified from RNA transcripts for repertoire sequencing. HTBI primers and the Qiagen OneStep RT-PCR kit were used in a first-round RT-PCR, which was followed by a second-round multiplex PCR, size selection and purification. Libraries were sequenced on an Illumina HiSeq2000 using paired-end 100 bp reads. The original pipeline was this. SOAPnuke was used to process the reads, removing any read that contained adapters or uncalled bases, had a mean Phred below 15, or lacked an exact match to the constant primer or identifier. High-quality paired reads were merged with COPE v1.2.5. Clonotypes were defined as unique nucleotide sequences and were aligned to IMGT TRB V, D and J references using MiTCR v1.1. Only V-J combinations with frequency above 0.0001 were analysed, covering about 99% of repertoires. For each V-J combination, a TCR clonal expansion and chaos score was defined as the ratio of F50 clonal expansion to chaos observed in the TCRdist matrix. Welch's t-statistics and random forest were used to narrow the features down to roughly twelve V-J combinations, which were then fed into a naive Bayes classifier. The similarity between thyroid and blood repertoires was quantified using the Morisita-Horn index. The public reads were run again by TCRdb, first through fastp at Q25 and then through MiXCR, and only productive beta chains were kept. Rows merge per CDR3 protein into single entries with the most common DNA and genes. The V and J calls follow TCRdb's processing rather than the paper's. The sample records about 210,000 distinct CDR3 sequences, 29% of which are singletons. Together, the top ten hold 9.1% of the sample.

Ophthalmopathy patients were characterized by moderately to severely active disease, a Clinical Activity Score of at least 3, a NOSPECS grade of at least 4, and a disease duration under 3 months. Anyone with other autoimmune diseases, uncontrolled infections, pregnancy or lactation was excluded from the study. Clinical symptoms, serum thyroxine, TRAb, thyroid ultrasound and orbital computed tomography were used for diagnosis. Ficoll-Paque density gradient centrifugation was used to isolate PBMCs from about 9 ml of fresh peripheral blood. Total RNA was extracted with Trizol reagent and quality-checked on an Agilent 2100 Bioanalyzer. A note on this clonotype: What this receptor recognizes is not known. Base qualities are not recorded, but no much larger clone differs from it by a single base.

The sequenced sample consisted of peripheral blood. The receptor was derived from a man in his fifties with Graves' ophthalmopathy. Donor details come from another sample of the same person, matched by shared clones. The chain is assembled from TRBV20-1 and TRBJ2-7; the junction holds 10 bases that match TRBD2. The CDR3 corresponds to CSATPLAGLYEQYF. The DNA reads TGCAGTGCTACTCCACTAGCGGGATTATACGAGCAGTACTTC.